The clone carrying this T cell receptor beta chain was recorded once. Antigen unknown. The PCR used 60 Vbeta and 13 Jbeta primers. The assay was immunoSEQ multiplex PCR, and TCRdb's table has in-frame clones only and misses some. The sample records fewer than 250,000 clones, approximately 79% being singletons. V was clipped by 1 base and J by 6 bases, with 10 bases between them. The CDR3 sequence is 14 residues long. Germline V gives CDR1 SGHNT, CDR2 YENEEA. These data originate in a study of cytomegalovirus exposure and HLA in healthy donors. General study results and limits: A list of roughly 180 TCR beta chains associated with cytomegalovirus was given. The likely origin of a cluster of highly shared sequence variants was a sequencing artifact. In vitro assays verified that three CMV-associated chains recognized CMV antigens specifically. A later analysis reportedly found fewer N-insertions in an Asian-associated ancestry cluster than the roughly 680-donor mean.

The material sequenced was PBMCs. The gene calls are TRBV11-3 and TRBJ2-1; a possible D gene is TRBD2 (6 bases). The receptor was derived from a male donor in good health and CMV-seronegative. CDR3 sequence (DNA): TGTGCCAGCAGCTTAGGTCGGGGGTCCAATGAGCAGTTCTTC. It translates to CASSLGRGSNEQFF. The full variable domain, with the rest looked up from reference TRBV11-3 and TRBJ2-1, is EAGVVQSPRYKIIEKKQPVAFWCNPISGHNTLYWYLQNLGQGPELLIRYENEEAVDDSQLPKDRFSAERLKGVDSTLKIQPAELGDSAVYLCASSLGRGSNEQFFGPGTRLTVL.